Sequencing of this TCR beta chain was carried out in a study of control samples from healthy donors and cancer patients. CDR1 is SGHAT and CDR2 is FQNNGV in the germline V gene. J lost 0 bases, V lost 4 bases, and 4 bases had no gene match. The CDR3 contains 18 residues. The table came from immunoSEQ multiplex PCR; TCRdb's copy has only in-frame clones and leaves some out. The table has just under 80,000 clones, about 90% seen once. This rearrangement joins TRBV11-2 to TRBJ2-2; 14 nucleotides agree with TRBD2. Sequenced input: PBMCs. The receptor was isolated from a woman in her sixties or seventies with head and neck cancer. DNA of the CDR3: TGTGCCAGCAGCTGGGGGACTAGCGGGAGTCCGAACACCGGGGAGCTGTTTTTT. Translating it yields CASSWGTSGSPNTGELFF.